These T cell receptor beta chains were read from a single sample in a study of T cell responses to AZD1222 COVID-19 vaccine. Method: immunoSEQ multiplex PCR; TCRdb's copy keeps in-frame clones and lacks some. The data contain approximately 71,000 clones, over 60% of them seen just once; the ten biggest clones take up 9.5% to 13%. The sequences come from peripheral blood, collected on day 0 of AZD1222 vaccination. All receptors derive from an adult in good health. Both conserved end residues are part of each CDR3. The order of the fields is clone size, J gene, V gene, D gene, CDR3 protein, CDR3 DNA. A D gene is named only where the DNA matches it firmly. Clone size is shown for a subset of rows, as once, few, many or a class of expanded clone.

abundance: NA
j_gene: TRBJ1-3
v_gene: TRBV5-1
d_gene: TRBD1
CDR3aa: CASRPTGGSGNTIYF
CDR3nt: TGCGCCAGCAGGCCGACAGGGGGGTCTGGAAACACCATATATTTT

abundance: NA
j_gene: TRBJ2-3
v_gene: TRBV3-1/TRBV3-2
d_gene: TRBD1
CDR3aa: CASSPFPTGVDTDTQYF
CDR3nt: TGTGCCAGCAGCCCCTTCCCGACAGGGGTCGACACAGATACGCAGTATTTT

abundance: NA
j_gene: TRBJ2-3
v_gene: TRBV24-1
d_gene: NA
CDR3aa: CATSPKDTSTDTQYF
CDR3nt: TGTGCCACCAGCCCCAAAGACACGAGCACAGATACGCAGTATTTT

abundance: NA
j_gene: TRBJ1-3
v_gene: TRBV6-5
d_gene: TRBD1
CDR3aa: CASSSRGVGNTIYF
CDR3nt: TGTGCCAGCAGTTCCAGGGGGGTCGGAAACACCATATATTTT

abundance: NA
j_gene: TRBJ2-5
v_gene: TRBV28
d_gene: NA
CDR3aa: CASSLYQGLQETQYF
CDR3nt: TGTGCCAGCAGTTTGTATCAGGGGCTACAAGAGACCCAGTACTTC

abundance: once
j_gene: TRBJ2-7
v_gene: TRBV30
d_gene: NA
CDR3aa: CAWSRGATYEQYF
CDR3nt: TGTGCCTGGAGTCGCGGCGCCACCTACGAGCAGTACTTC

abundance: NA
j_gene: TRBJ2-5
v_gene: TRBV7-2
d_gene: TRBD2
CDR3aa: CASSSWTSRYQETQYF
CDR3nt: TGTGCCAGCAGCTCCTGGACTAGCAGGTACCAAGAGACCCAGTACTTC

abundance: NA
j_gene: TRBJ1-2
v_gene: TRBV18
d_gene: NA
CDR3aa: CASSRRSAVDYGYTF
CDR3nt: TGTGCCAGCTCACGAAGGAGCGCGGTAGATTATGGCTACACCTTC

abundance: NA
j_gene: TRBJ1-6
v_gene: TRBV28
d_gene: NA
CDR3aa: CASSWGDLNSPLHF
CDR3nt: TGTGCCAGCAGTTGGGGGGACCTAAATTCACCCCTCCACTTT

abundance: NA
j_gene: TRBJ2-3
v_gene: TRBV27
d_gene: NA
CDR3aa: CASGDIPSTDTQYF
CDR3nt: TGTGCCAGCGGGGACATCCCTAGCACAGATACGCAGTATTTT

abundance: NA
j_gene: TRBJ1-1
v_gene: TRBV6-1
d_gene: TRBD1
CDR3aa: CASSADRGRGYTEAFF
CDR3nt: TGTGCCAGCAGTGCTGACAGGGGGCGAGGGTACACTGAAGCTTTCTTT

abundance: NA
j_gene: TRBJ2-2
v_gene: TRBV4-3
d_gene: NA
CDR3aa: CASSPQPAAFANTGELFF
CDR3nt: TGCGCCAGCAGCCCCCAACCGGCAGCCTTCGCGAACACCGGGGAGCTGTTTTTT

abundance: NA
j_gene: TRBJ1-1
v_gene: TRBV10-3
d_gene: NA
CDR3aa: CAISDYPGGRNTEAFF
CDR3nt: TGTGCCATCAGTGATTACCCTGGGGGCCGGAACACTGAAGCTTTCTTT

abundance: NA
j_gene: TRBJ2-5
v_gene: TRBV10-1
d_gene: NA
CDR3aa: CASSESGRGDQETQYF
CDR3nt: TGCGCCAGCAGTGAGTCGGGCAGGGGGGACCAAGAGACCCAGTACTTC

abundance: NA
j_gene: TRBJ1-1
v_gene: TRBV19
d_gene: NA
CDR3aa: CASSIAGTENTEAFF
CDR3nt: TGTGCCAGTAGTATAGCTGGGACGGAGAACACTGAAGCTTTCTTT

abundance: NA
j_gene: TRBJ2-1
v_gene: TRBV7-9
d_gene: TRBD2
CDR3aa: CASSKAGVSSSYNEQFF
CDR3nt: TGTGCCAGCAGCAAAGCGGGGGTGTCCAGCTCCTACAATGAGCAGTTCTTC

abundance: few
j_gene: TRBJ2-2
v_gene: TRBV6-4
d_gene: NA
CDR3aa: CASSASPGTGELFF
CDR3nt: TGTGCCAGCAGTGCCTCCCCCGGGACAGGGGAGCTGTTTTTT

abundance: NA
j_gene: TRBJ2-1
v_gene: TRBV24-1
d_gene: TRBD2
CDR3aa: CATSSRGGSEQFF
CDR3nt: TGTGCCACCAGCTCCCGGGGGGGGAGTGAGCAGTTCTTC

abundance: NA
j_gene: TRBJ2-5
v_gene: TRBV29-1
d_gene: NA
CDR3aa: CSVEGRVDQETQYF
CDR3nt: TGCAGCGTTGAAGGGAGGGTGGACCAAGAGACCCAGTACTTC

abundance: once
j_gene: TRBJ1-4
v_gene: TRBV4-2
d_gene: NA
CDR3aa: CASSHPTGDGDEKLFF
CDR3nt: TGTGCCAGCAGCCACCCCACGGGGGACGGAGATGAAAAACTGTTTTTT

abundance: few
j_gene: TRBJ1-4
v_gene: TRBV6-5
d_gene: NA
CDR3aa: CASSITGLGEKLFF
CDR3nt: TGTGCCAGCAGCATAACCGGACTCGGTGAAAAACTGTTTTTT

abundance: NA
j_gene: TRBJ2-3
v_gene: TRBV10-2
d_gene: NA
CDR3aa: CASRLEGLIPDTQYF
CDR3nt: TGCGCCAGCAGATTAGAGGGGTTAATCCCAGATACGCAGTATTTT

abundance: NA
j_gene: TRBJ1-5
v_gene: TRBV5-1
d_gene: NA
CDR3aa: CASSLDGTRGTQHF
CDR3nt: TGCGCCAGCAGCTTGGATGGGACGAGGGGGACCCAGCATTTT

abundance: once
j_gene: TRBJ2-6
v_gene: TRBV18
d_gene: TRBD1
CDR3aa: CASSLTGTGNPGANVLTF
CDR3nt: TGTGCCAGCTCACTAACCGGGACAGGGAATCCCGGGGCCAACGTCCTGACTTTC

abundance: few
j_gene: TRBJ2-5
v_gene: TRBV2
d_gene: NA
CDR3aa: CASKLEETQYF
CDR3nt: TGTGCCAGCAAACTCGAAGAGACCCAGTACTTC

abundance: once
j_gene: TRBJ2-3
v_gene: TRBV6-5
d_gene: NA
CDR3aa: CASDLSSDTQYF
CDR3nt: TGTGCCAGCGACCTCTCTAGTGATACGCAGTATTTT

abundance: NA
j_gene: TRBJ2-7
v_gene: TRBV27
d_gene: NA
CDR3aa: CASSSTGFPHLYEQYF
CDR3nt: TGTGCCAGCAGTAGTACAGGGTTCCCCCATCTGTACGAGCAGTACTTC

abundance: NA
j_gene: TRBJ2-3
v_gene: TRBV5-6
d_gene: NA
CDR3aa: CASSLGRAQYF
CDR3nt: TGTGCCAGCAGCTTGGGCAGGGCGCAGTATTTT

abundance: NA
j_gene: TRBJ2-7
v_gene: TRBV5-1
d_gene: TRBD2
CDR3aa: CASSEGRAYEQYF
CDR3nt: TGCGCCAGCAGCGAAGGGAGGGCGTACGAGCAGTACTTC